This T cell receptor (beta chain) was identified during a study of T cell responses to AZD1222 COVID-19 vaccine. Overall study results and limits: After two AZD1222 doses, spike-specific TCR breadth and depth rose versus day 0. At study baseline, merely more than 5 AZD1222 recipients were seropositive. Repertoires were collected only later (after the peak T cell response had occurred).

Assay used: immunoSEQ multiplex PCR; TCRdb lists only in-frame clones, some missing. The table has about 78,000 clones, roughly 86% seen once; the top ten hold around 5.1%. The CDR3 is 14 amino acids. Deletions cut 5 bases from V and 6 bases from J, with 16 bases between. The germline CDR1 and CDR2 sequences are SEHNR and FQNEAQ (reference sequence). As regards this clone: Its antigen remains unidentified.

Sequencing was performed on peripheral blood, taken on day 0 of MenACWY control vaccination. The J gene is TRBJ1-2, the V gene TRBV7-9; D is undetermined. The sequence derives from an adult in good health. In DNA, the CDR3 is TGTGCCAGCAGCCCGACCGCTAGTAGTGATGGCTACACCTTC. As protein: CASSPTASSDGYTF.